The T cell receptor beta chain described here comes from a study of T-cell memory formation after mild COVID-19 (dated by TCRdb to about 2021). For the wider study: Most TCR sequence clusters were specific to one of the two donors. T-cell clones expanding and contracting after mild COVID-19 in a couple of donors were tracked by longitudinal TCRalpha and TCRbeta repertoire sequencing. The cohort comprised two young, previously healthy adult volunteers, one female and one male. Study-level results and caveats: SARS-CoV-2 specificity was not confirmed for the second-wave clones peaking on day 37. Some responding clones were found in pre-infection memory, which suggests that pre-existing cross-reactive memory T cells took part in the SARS-CoV-2 response. From day 15 to 85, contracting clones showed balanced CD4/CD8 phenotypes, whereas a second wave of clones that expanded from day 15 to 37 leaned towards CD4+. Only a couple of mild cases were covered by the study, and larger cohorts that include severe cases with pre-infection samples were considered necessary. Contracting CD4+ clones were found mainly in CM and EM memory subsets, while CD8+ clones were enriched in EMRA.

On this clonotype: No cognate antigen has been identified for it. No much larger clone is present one base from it, and per-base qualities are unavailable.

PBMCs were isolated by Ficoll-Paque density gradient centrifugation. Sequencing took place on an Illumina NovaSeq 6000. cDNA libraries for TCRalpha and TCRbeta were prepared by 5'RACE using constant-segment primers, with sample barcodes and unique molecular identifiers added. Trizol reagent was used to extract RNA from every sample. Amplification of the libraries took two PCR steps, and the second step added a second sample barcode plus Illumina TruSeq adapters. The libraries were sequenced on an Illumina NovaSeq using 2 x 150 bp paired-end reads. In the original analysis: Demultiplexing of reads and collapsing into UMI-guided consensus sequences were performed with migec v1.2.7. With mixcr v2.1.11, UMI consensuses were aligned to TRA and TRB V and J templates and assembled into clonotypes. Clonotypes were classified as expanded or contracted when called significant by both edgeR and NoisET, with noise models trained on biological replicates. For edgeR calls, the cutoffs were a false discovery rate-adjusted p below 0.01 and a log2 fold-change threshold of 1. As an exploratory analysis of dynamics, PCA with hierarchical clustering was applied to max-normalized trajectories of the 1000 most abundant clonotypes. Separately sequenced CD4+ and CD8+ repertoires were used to assign a CD4 or CD8 phenotype to each responding clone. TCRdb took the public reads, trimmed them with fastp at Q25, ran MiXCR for clone calling and kept in-frame beta chains. Here each entry gathers all rows of one CDR3 protein and keeps the most common genes and DNA. The V and J calls reflect TCRdb's pipeline rather than the authors' work. Within this sample are 300,000 to 400,000 distinct CDR3 sequences, with around 27% of them counted one time only. 13% of the sample comes from the top ten.

From cysteine to phenylalanine, the CDR3 is 16 amino acids long. Just CDR3 DNA is preserved here, 48 bases in frame from base 1. CDR1 and CDR2, per the germline V gene, are SGHDN and FVKESK. V is pared back by 6 bases and J by 2 bases, with 17 bases lying between the germline termini. The source of this sequence is an adult woman who had mild COVID-19 (a few samples of this study predate the infection). The sample titles of this study are shuffled in the database, so cell type and time point are left out; the donor was told from shared clones. The chain was built from TRBV14 and TRBJ2-1; D gene: possibly TRBD2, on 8 matching bases. Sequenced: PBMCs or a T cell subset sorted from them (not recorded which). The encoded CDR3 is CASSPQGRGAYNEQFF. The DNA sequence is as follows: TGTGCCAGCAGTCCACAGGGGCGGGGGGCCTACAATGAGCAGTTCTTC.